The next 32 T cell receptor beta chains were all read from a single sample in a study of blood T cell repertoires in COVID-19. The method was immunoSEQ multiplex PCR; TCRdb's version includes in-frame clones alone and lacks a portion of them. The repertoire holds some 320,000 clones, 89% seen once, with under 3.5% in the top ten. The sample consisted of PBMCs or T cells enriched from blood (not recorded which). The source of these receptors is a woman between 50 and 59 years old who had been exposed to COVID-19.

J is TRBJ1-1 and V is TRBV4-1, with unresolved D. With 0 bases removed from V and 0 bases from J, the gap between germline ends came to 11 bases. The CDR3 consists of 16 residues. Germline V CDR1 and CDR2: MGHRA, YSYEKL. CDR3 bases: TGCGCCAGCAGCCAAGATAAGCTGGTGATGAACACTGAAGCTTTCTTT. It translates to CASSQDKLVMNTEAFF.

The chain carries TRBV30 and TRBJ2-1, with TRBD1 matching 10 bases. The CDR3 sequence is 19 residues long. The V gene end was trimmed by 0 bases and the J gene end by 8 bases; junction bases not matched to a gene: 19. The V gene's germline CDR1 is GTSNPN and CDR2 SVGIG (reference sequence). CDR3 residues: CAWSVHRTRLGTGVYEQFF. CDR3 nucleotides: TGTGCCTGGAGTGTTCACCGAACGCGGTTGGGGACAGGGGTGTATGAGCAGTTCTTC.

Written as DNA, the CDR3 is TGTGCCAGCAGCCACGGAGGAAATCAGCCCCAGCATTTT. It codes for CASSHGGNQPQHF. The rearrangement joins TRBV3-1 (or the pseudogene TRBV3-2) to TRBJ1-5; the D is unclear. CDR3 size: 13 residues. The V end lost 3 bases, the J end lost 4 bases, and 7 bases lay between the germline ends. CDR1 and CDR2 from the germline V gene are LGHDT and YNNKEL (reference sequence).

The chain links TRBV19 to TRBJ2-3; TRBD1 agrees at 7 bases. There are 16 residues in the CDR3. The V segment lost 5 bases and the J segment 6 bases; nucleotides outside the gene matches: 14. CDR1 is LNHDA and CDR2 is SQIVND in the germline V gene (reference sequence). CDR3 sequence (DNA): TGTGCCAGTAGTTCGGTGAGGGGGCAGAGCGTGGATACGCAGTATTTT. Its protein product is CASSSVRGQSVDTQYF.

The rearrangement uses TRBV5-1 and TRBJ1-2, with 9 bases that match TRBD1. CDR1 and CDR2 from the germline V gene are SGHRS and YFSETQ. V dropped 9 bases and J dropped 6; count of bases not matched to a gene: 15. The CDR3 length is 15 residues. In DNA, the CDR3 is TGCGCCACGAGGCTAGGGACAGGGACCCCAAATGGCTACACCTTC. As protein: CATRLGTGTPNGYTF.

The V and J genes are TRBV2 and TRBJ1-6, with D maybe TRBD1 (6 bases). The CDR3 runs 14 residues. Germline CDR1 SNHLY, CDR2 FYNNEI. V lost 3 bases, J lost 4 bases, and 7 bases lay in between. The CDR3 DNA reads TGTGCCAGCAGTGATGGACAGTATAATTCACCCCTCCACTTT. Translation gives CASSDGQYNSPLHF.

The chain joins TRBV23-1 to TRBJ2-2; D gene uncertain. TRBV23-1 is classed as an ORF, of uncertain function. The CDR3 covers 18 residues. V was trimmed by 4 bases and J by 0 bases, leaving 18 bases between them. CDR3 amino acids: CASSRPTETPPNTGELFF. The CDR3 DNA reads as TGCGCCAGCAGTCGTCCTACAGAGACGCCACCGAACACCGGGGAGCTGTTTTTT.

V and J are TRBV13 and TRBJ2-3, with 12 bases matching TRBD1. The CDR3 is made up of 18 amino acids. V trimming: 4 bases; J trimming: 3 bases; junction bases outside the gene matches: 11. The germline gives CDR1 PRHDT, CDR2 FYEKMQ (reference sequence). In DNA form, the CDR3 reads TGTGCCAGCAGCTCGGACCCCCGGGACAGGGGGCAGACAGATACGCAGTATTTT. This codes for CASSSDPRDRGQTDTQYF.

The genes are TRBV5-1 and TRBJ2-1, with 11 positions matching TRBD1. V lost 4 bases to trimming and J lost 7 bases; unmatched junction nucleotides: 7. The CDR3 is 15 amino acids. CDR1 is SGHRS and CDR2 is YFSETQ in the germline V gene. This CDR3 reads CASSPWTGGGNEQFF. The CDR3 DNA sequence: TGCGCCAGCAGCCCGTGGACAGGGGGCGGGAATGAGCAGTTCTTC.

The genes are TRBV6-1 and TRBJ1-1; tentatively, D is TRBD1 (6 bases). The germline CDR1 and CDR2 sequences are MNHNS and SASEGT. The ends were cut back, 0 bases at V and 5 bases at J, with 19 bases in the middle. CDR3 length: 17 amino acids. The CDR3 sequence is CASSEALPGEGRTEAFF. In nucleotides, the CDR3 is TGTGCCAGCAGTGAAGCGCTTCCAGGGGAGGGACGGACTGAAGCTTTCTTT.

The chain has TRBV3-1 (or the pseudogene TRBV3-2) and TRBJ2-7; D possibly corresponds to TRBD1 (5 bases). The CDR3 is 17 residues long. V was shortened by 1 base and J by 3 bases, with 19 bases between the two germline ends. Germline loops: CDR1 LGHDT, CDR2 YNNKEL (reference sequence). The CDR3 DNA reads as TGTGCCAGCAGCCAAGCTCAAGGGGTCGTCTTAGGCTACGAGCAGTACTTC. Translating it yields CASSQAQGVVLGYEQYF.

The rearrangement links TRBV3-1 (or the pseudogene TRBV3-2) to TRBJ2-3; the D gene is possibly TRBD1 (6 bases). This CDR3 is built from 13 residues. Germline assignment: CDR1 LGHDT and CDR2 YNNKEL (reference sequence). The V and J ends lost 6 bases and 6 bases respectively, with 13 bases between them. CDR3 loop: CASRDAGVDTQYF. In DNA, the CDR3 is TGTGCCAGCAGGGACGCAGGGGTCGATACGCAGTATTTT.

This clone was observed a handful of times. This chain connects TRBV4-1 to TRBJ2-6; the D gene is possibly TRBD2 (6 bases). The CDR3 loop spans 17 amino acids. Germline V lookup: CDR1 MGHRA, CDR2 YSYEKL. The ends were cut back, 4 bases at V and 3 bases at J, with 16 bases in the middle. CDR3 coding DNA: TGCGCCAGCAGCCCCGGGGTGGGAGGCCGTGGGGCCAACGTCCTGACTTTC. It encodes CASSPGVGGRGANVLTF.

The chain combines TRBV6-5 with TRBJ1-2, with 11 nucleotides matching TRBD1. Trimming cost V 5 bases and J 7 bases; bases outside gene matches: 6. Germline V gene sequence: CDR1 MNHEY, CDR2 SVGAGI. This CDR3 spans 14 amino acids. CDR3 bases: TGTGCCAGCAGTCGAGGACAGGGGGCGTCTGGCTACACCTTC. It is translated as CASSRGQGASGYTF.

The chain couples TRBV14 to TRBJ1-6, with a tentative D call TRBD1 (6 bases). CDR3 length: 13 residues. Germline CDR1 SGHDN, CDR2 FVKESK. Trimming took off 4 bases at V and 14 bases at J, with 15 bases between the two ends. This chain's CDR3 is CASSPGTPSALHF. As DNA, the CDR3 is TGTGCCAGCAGCCCTGGGACACCGTCGGCCCTCCACTTT.

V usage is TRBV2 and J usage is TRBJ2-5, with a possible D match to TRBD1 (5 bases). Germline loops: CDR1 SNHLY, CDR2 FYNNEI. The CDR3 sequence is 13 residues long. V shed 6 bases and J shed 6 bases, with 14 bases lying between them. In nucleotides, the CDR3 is TGTGCCAGCAGCGACCAGGGCCCTAAGACCCAGTACTTC. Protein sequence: CASSDQGPKTQYF.

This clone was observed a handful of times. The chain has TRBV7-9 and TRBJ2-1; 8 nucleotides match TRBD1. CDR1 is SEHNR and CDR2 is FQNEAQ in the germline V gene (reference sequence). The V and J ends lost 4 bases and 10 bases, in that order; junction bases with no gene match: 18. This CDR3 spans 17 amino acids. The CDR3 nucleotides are TGTGCCAGCAGCTCCGGCGCCCAGGGACAGGCGAATACGGAGCAGTTCTTC. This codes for CASSSGAQGQANTEQFF.

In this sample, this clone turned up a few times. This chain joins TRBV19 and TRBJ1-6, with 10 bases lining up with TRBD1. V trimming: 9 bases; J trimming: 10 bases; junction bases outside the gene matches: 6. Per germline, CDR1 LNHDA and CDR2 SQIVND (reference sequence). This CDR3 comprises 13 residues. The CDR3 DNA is TGTGCCAGCTCCGGGACAGGGGTATCACCCCTCCACTTT. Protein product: CASSGTGVSPLHF.

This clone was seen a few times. The chain's CDR3 is CAISDGDRGGQPQHF. The CDR3 coding sequence is TGTGCCATCAGTGATGGGGACAGGGGGGGTCAGCCCCAGCATTTT. The V and J genes are TRBV10-3 and TRBJ1-5; 11 nucleotides align to TRBD1. CDR1 and CDR2 from the germline V gene are ENHRY and SYGVKD. This CDR3 comprises 15 residues. The trim removed 3 bases at V and 6 bases at J, leaving 4 bases unmatched.

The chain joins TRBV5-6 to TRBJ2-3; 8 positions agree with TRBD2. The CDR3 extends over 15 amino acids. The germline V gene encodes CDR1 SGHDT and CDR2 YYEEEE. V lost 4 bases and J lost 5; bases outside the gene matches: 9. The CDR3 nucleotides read TGTGCCAGCAGCCCTAGAAGGGCGGGGGGAGATACGCAGTATTTT. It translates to CASSPRRAGGDTQYF. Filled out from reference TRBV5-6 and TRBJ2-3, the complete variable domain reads DAGVTQSPTHLIKTRGQQVTLRCSPKSGHDTVSWYQQALGQGPQFIFQYYEEEERQRGNFPDRFSGHQFPNYSSELNVNALLLGDSALYLCASSPRRAGGDTQYFGPGTRLTVL.

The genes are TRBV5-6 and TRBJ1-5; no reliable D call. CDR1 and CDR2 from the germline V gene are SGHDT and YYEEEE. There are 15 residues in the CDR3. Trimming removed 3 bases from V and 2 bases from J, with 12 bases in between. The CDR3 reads CASSSTLGGNQPQHF. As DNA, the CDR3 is TGTGCCAGCAGCTCGACCCTAGGTGGCAATCAGCCCCAGCATTTT.

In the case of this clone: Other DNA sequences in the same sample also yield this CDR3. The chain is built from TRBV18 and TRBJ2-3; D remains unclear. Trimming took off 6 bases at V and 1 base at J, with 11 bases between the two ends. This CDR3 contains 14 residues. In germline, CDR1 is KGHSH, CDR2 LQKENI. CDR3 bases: TGTGCCAGCTCCCCCCTTTCAGGCACAGATACGCAGTATTTT. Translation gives CASSPLSGTDTQYF.

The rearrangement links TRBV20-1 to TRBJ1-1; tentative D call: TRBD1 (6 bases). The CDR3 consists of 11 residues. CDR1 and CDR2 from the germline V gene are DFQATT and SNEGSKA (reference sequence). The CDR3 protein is CGQTVNTEAFF. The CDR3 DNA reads TGCGGACAGACCGTGAACACTGAAGCTTTCTTT.

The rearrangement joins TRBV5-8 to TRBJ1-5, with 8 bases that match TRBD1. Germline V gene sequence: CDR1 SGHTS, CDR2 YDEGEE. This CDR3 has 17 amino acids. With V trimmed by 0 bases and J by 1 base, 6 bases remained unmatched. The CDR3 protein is CASSLEQGAWSNQPQHF. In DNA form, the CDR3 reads TGTGCCAGCAGCTTGGAGCAGGGGGCGTGGAGCAATCAGCCCCAGCATTTT.

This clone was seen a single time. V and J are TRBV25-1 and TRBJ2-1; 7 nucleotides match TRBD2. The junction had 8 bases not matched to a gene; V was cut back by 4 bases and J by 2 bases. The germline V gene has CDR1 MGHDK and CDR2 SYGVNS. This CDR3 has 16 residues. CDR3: CASSASGTTPYNEQFF. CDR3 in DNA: TGTGCCAGCAGTGCCTCCGGGACTACCCCCTACAATGAGCAGTTCTTC.

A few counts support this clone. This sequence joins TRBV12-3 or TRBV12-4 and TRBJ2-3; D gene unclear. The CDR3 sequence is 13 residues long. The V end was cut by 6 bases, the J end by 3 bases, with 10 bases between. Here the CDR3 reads CASSSFSTDTQYF. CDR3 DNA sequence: TGTGCCAGCAGCTCGTTCTCGACAGATACGCAGTATTTT.

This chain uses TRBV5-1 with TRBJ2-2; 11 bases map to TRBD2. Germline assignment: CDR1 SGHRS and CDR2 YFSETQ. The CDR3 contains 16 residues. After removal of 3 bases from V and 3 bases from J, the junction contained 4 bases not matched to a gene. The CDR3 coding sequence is TGCGCCAGCAGCTCCCGGACTAGCGGGTACACCGGGGAGCTGTTTTTT. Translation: CASSSRTSGYTGELFF.

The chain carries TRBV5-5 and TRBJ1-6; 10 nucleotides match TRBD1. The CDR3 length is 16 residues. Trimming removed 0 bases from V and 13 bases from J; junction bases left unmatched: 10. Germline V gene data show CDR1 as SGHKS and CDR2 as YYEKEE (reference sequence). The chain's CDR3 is CASSLAVTGGNTPLHF. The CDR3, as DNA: TGTGCCAGCAGCTTGGCCGTGACAGGGGGCAATACGCCCCTCCACTTT.

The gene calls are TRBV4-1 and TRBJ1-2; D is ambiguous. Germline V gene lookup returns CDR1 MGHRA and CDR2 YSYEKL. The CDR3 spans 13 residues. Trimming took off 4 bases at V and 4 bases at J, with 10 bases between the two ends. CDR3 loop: CASSPGRGYGYTF. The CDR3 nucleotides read TGCGCCAGCAGCCCCGGCCGGGGCTATGGCTACACCTTC.

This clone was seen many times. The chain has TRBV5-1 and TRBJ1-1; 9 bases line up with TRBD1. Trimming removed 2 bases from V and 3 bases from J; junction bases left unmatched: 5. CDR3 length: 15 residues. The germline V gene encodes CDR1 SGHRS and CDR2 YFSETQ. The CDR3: CASSLQGAGDTEAFF. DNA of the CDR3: TGCGCCAGCAGCTTACAGGGGGCAGGGGACACTGAAGCTTTCTTT.

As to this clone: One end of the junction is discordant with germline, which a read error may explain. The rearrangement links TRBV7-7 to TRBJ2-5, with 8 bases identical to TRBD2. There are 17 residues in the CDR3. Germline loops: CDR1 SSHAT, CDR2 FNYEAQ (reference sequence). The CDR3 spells CASSLGEVAGSQETQYF. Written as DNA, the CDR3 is TGTGCTAGCAGCTTAGGGGAGGTAGCGGGGAGCCAAGAGACCCAGTACTTC.

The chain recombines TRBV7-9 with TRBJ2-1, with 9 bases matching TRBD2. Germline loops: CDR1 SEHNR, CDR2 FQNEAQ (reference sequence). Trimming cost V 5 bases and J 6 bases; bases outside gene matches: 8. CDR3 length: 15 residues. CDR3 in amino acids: CASSLPGTSTNEQFF. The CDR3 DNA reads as TGTGCCAGCAGCCTCCCGGGGACTAGCACCAATGAGCAGTTCTTC.